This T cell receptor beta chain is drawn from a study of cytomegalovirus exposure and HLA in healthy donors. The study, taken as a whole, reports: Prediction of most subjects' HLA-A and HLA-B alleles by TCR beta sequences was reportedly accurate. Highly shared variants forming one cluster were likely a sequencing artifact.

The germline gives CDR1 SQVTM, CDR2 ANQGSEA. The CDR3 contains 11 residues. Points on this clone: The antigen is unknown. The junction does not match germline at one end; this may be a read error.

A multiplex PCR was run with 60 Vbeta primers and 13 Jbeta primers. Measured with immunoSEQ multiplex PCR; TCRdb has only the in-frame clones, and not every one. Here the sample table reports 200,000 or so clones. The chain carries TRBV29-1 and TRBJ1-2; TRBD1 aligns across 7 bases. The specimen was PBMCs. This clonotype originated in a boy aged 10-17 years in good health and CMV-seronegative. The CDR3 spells CSIDRDYGYTF. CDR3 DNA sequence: TGCAGCATTGACAGGGACTATGGCTACACCTTC.